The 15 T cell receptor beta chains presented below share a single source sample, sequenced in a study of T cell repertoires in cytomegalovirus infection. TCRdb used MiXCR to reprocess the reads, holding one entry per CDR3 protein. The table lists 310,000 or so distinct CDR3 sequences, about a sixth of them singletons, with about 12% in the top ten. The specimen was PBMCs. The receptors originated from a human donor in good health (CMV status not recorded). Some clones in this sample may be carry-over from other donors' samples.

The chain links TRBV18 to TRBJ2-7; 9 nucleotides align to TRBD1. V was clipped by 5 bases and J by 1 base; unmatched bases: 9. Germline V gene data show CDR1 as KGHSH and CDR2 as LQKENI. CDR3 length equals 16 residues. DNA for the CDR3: TGTGCCAGCTCATTTCTATCCGGGACAGGGTCCTACGAGCAGTACTTC. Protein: CASSFLSGTGSYEQYF.

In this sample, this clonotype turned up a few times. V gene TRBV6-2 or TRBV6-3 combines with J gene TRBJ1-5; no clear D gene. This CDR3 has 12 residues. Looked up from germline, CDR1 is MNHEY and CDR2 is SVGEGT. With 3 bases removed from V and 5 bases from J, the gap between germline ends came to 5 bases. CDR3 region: CASSYGDQPQHF. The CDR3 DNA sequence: TGTGCCAGCAGTTATGGGGATCAGCCCCAGCATTTT.

CDR3 protein: CASSLFPNRQDEQYF. In DNA form, the CDR3 reads TGCGCCAGCAGCTTGTTCCCAAACAGGCAGGACGAGCAGTACTTC. The V call is TRBV5-1, the J call TRBJ2-7; a weak D match, TRBD1 (5 bases). The CDR3 runs 15 residues. The germline V gene has CDR1 SGHRS and CDR2 YFSETQ. The germline V and J ends were trimmed by 1 base and 5 bases, with 16 bases remaining between them.

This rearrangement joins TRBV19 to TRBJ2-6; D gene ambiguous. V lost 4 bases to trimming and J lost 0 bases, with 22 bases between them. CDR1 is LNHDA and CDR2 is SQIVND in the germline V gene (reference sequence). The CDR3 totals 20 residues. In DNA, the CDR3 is TGTGCCAGTAGTACGGACCTCGGTAGCCCTTCGACCTCTGGGGCCAACGTCCTGACTTTC. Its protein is CASSTDLGSPSTSGANVLTF.

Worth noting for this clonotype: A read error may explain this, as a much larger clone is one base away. The CDR3: CASSPETGGFSYGFTF. The CDR3 DNA sequence: TGTGCCAGCAGCCCGGAAACAGGGGGCTTTAGCTATGGCTTCACCTTC. The rearrangement uses TRBV7-6 and TRBJ1-2; 9 bases fit TRBD1. Germline CDR1 is SGHVS and CDR2 is FNYEAQ. The CDR3 consists of 16 residues.

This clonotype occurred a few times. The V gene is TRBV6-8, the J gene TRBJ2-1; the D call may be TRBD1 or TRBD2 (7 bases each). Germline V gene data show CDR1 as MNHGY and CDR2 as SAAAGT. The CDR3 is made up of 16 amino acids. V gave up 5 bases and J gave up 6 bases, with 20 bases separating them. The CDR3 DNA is TGTGCCAGCAGTCCACTTCAGGGGGGGGGTCCCAATGAGCAGTTCTTC. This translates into CASSPLQGGGPNEQFF.

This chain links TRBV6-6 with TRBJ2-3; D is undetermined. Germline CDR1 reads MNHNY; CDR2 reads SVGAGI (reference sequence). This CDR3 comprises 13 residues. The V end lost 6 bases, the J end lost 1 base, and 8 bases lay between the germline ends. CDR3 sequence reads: CASRADGTDTQYF. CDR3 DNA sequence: TGTGCCAGCAGGGCGGACGGCACAGATACGCAGTATTTT.

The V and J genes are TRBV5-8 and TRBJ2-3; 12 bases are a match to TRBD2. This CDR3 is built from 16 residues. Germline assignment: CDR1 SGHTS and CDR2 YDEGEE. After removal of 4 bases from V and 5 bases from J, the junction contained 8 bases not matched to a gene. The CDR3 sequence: CASSPGTSGLKDTQYF. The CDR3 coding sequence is TGTGCCAGCAGCCCCGGGACTAGCGGGCTAAAAGATACGCAGTATTTT.

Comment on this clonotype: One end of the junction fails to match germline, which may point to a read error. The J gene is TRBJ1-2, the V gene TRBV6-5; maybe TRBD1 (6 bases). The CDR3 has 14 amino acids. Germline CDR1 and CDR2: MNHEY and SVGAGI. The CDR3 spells CASKTKNRDYVYTF. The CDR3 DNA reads TGTGCCAGCAAAACGAAGAACAGGGACTATGTCTACACCTTC.

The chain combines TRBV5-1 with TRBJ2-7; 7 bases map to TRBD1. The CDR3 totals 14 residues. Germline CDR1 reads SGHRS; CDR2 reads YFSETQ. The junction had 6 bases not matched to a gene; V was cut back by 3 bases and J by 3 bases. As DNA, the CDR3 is TGCGCCAGCAGCTATTCGGACAGGATCTACGAGCAGTACTTC. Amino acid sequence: CASSYSDRIYEQYF.

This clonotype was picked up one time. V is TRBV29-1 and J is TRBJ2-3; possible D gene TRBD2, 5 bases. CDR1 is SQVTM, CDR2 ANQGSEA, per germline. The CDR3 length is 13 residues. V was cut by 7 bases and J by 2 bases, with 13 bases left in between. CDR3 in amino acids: CSGRADPTDTQYF. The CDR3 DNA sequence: TGCAGCGGTCGAGCGGACCCCACAGATACGCAGTATTTT.

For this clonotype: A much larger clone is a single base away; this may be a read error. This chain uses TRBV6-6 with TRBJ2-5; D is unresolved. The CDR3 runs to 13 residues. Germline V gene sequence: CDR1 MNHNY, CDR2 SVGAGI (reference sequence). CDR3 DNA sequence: TGTGCCAGCAGGGCCGGGTCGCAAGAGACCCAGTGCTTC. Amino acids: CASRAGSQETQCF.

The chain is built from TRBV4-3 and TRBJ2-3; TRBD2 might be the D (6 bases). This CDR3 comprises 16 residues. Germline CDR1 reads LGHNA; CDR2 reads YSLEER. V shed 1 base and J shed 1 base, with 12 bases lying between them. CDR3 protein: CASSQVAGRRTDTQYF. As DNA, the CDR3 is TGCGCCAGCAGCCAAGTGGCGGGGCGACGCACAGATACGCAGTATTTT.

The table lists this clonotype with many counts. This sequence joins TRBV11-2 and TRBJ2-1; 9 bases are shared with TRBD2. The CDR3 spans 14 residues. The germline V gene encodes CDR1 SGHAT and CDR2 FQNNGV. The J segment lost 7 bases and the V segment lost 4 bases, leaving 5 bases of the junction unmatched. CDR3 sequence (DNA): TGTGCCAGCAGCTCAGTTCTAGCGGGGAATGAGCAGTTCTTC. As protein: CASSSVLAGNEQFF.

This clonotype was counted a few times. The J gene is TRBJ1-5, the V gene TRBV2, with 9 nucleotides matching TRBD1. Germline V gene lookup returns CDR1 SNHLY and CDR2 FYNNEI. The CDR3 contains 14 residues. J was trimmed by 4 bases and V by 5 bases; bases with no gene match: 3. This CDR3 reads CASSRTGANQPQHF. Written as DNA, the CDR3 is TGTGCCAGCAGTCGGACAGGGGCAAATCAGCCCCAGCATTTT.